This T cell receptor (beta chain) appears in the sequencing data of a study of identical twins. Using its own MiXCR run on the 5' RACE reads, TCRdb lists one record per CDR3 protein. The sample shows approximately 700,000 distinct CDR3 sequences, about 20% of them seen only once. In this sample, this clonotype turned up a few times. The V gene end was trimmed by 1 base and the J gene end by 2 bases; junction bases not matched to a gene: 8. CDR3 length equals 15 residues. Germline loops: CDR1 SQVTM, CDR2 ANQGSEA. This sample was also put to use in a study of T cells expressing NK-cell markers. This second study notes: Specificity for HCMV among expanded NKG2C+ T cell clones was not established.

Sample: PBMCs. The chain carries TRBV29-1 and TRBJ2-7, with 7 bases that match TRBD2. This TCR was sampled from a woman aged 18-29 years in good health. This CDR3 reads CSVEGEGDNPYEQYF. The CDR3 DNA is TGCAGCGTTGAAGGGGAGGGTGATAACCCCTACGAGCAGTACTTC.